The source of this T cell receptor (beta chain) is a study of blood T cell repertoires in COVID-19. The method was immunoSEQ multiplex PCR; TCRdb's version includes in-frame clones alone and lacks a portion of them. Of 250,000 to 400,000 clones in the sample, 85% were seen once. The germline CDR1 and CDR2 sequences are SGHKS and YYEKEE (reference sequence). CDR3 length: 17 residues. V shed 2 bases, J shed 0 bases, and the junction held 5 bases outside the gene matches. The receptor was isolated from a woman under 40 who had been exposed to COVID-19. Sequencing used PBMCs or T cells enriched from blood (not recorded which). This chain joins TRBV5-5 and TRBJ1-6; 7 bases line up with TRBD1. The DNA of the CDR3 is TGTGCCAGCAGCTTCCCACAGGGGACCTCCTATAATTCACCCCTCCACTTT. Amino acid sequence: CASSFPQGTSYNSPLHF.